These 30 T cell receptor beta chains share one sample of origin, sequenced in a study of PD-1 blockade in classical Hodgkin lymphoma (dated by TCRdb to the early 2020s). Reading the label with the study, this specimen's time point is: cycle 4 day 1 (C4D1), after less than 7 weeks of nivolumab. Every trial patient had relapsed after autologous stem cell transplantation, and cohorts A, B and C differed in prior brentuximab vedotin exposure. A Miltenyi CD4+ T cell isolation kit was used for magnetic negative selection to purify CD4+ T cells from thawed PBMCs. Libraries were made using the immunoSEQ multiplex PCR assay. This immuneACCESS table, as held by TCRdb, lists in-frame sequences with V and J called but not all clones. Of the missing ones, under half trace to an unresolved V gene in checked studies; the others have no known cause. Here the sample has over 15,000 clones; around 75% occur a single time. The ten largest clones take up around 2.5% of the sample.

The source material was CD4+ T cells from blood, sampled before the fourth cycle of nivolumab. These receptors all come from a human donor with classical Hodgkin lymphoma.

This clone was recorded a few times. The DNA for the CDR3 is TGCGCCAGCAGCCAAGCGCACAGCCAAGAGACCCAGTACTTC. This codes for CASSQAHSQETQYF. This chain uses TRBV4-3 with TRBJ2-5; D ambiguous. The V gene's germline CDR1 is LGHNA and CDR2 YSLEER. Trimming removed 1 base at V and 1 base at J, with 7 bases between. CDR3 length equals 14 residues.

This clone was found once. CDR3 sequence reads: CASHPGGPWNEQFF. For the CDR3, the DNA is TGTGCCAGTCATCCGGGAGGGCCGTGGAATGAGCAGTTCTTC. V is TRBV19 and J is TRBJ2-1; TRBD2 aligns across 8 bases. Germline V gene lookup returns CDR1 LNHDA and CDR2 SQIVND (reference sequence). Germline trimming cut 8 bases from V and 7 bases from J; bases unmatched to any gene: 10. This CDR3 has 14 amino acids.

The chain recombines TRBV2 with TRBJ2-7; a possible D gene is TRBD2 (5 bases). V gave up 1 base and J gave up 4 bases, with 14 bases separating them. Looked up from germline, CDR1 is SNHLY and CDR2 is FYNNEI. This CDR3 spans 15 amino acids. In nucleotides, the CDR3 is TGTGCCAGCAGTGAAGGTCCCGGGGATCTGTACGAGCAGTACTTC. This gives the protein CASSEGPGDLYEQYF.

Details on this clone: This sample includes further DNA sequences coding for the same CDR3. J is TRBJ2-1 and V is TRBV5-1; 9 positions match TRBD2. Trimming cost V 0 bases and J 8 bases; bases outside gene matches: 6. Germline values: CDR1 SGHRS, CDR2 YFSETQ. This CDR3 spans 15 amino acids. The CDR3 bases are TGCGCCAGCAGCTTGGTTGCGGGAGGGCGGGATGAGCAGTTCTTC. Amino acid sequence: CASSLVAGGRDEQFF.

This clone was recorded only once. One junction end does not reproduce the germline sequence, and a read error may be involved. The chain employs TRBV2 and TRBJ1-2; TRBD1 aligns across 8 bases. Germline CDR1 and CDR2: SNHLY and FYNNEI. The CDR3 spans 15 residues. DNA for the CDR3: TGTGCCAGCAGTGAAGAAATGGCAGGGGGCTATGTCTACACCTTC. This sequence encodes CASSEEMAGGYVYTF.

This chain joins TRBV5-6 and TRBJ2-7; the match to TRBD2 covers 8 bases. Germline V gene data show CDR1 as SGHDT and CDR2 as YYEEEE. Losses at the gene ends were 2 bases for V and 3 bases for J; bases not matched to a gene: 7. The CDR3 runs to 15 residues. The CDR3 coding sequence is TGTGCCAGCAGCTTCCCCGGACTAGCTGTCTACGAGCAGTACTTC. This sequence encodes CASSFPGLAVYEQYF.

The chain has TRBV6-6 and TRBJ2-1; D is perhaps TRBD1 (6 bases). The length of the CDR3 is 12 residues. CDR1 and CDR2 from the germline V gene are MNHNY and SVGAGI (reference sequence). Trimming took 7 bases from V and 9 from J, leaving 13 bases between them. Written as DNA, the CDR3 is TGTGCCAGCACGATTGGGGGCGTTGAGCAGTTCTTC. Translating gives CASTIGGVEQFF.

J is TRBJ1-2 and V is TRBV6-6, with D possibly TRBD1 on 6 matching bases. Germline CDR1 reads MNHNY; CDR2 reads SVGAGI (reference sequence). The germline V and J ends were trimmed by 10 bases and 4 bases, with 13 bases remaining between them. This CDR3 region has 12 residues. CDR3 bases: TGTGCCACCGGACAGCCCGCCTATGGCTACACCTTC. Its protein product is CATGQPAYGYTF.

In its sample, this clone was seen once. This chain links TRBV6-5 with TRBJ1-5; D is uncertain. Per the germline V gene, CDR1 is MNHEY and CDR2 is SVGAGI. V lost 6 bases, J lost 0 bases, and 9 bases lay in between. The CDR3 has 14 residues. CDR3 coding DNA: TGTGCCAGCAGATCCCAATATAGCAATCAGCCCCAGCATTTT. This sequence encodes CASRSQYSNQPQHF.

The chain recombines TRBV4-1 with TRBJ1-1, with D possibly being TRBD1 (5 bases). V lost 0 bases, J lost 1 base, and 12 bases lay in between. The CDR3 runs to 16 residues. Germline values: CDR1 MGHRA, CDR2 YSYEKL. The CDR3, as DNA: TGCGCCAGCAGCCAAGAAGGCAGGGTTTCGAACACTGAAGCTTTCTTT. Translation: CASSQEGRVSNTEAFF.

The chain has TRBV10-3 and TRBJ2-1, with D tentatively TRBD2 (6 bases). The V gene's germline CDR1 is ENHRY and CDR2 SYGVKD. CDR3 length: 14 residues. Between the trimmed V and J ends, which lost 6 bases and 0 bases, there was a span of 9 bases. The CDR3 DNA reads TGTGCCATCAGGACTAGAGACTCCTACAATGAGCAGTTCTTC. This codes for CAIRTRDSYNEQFF.

V usage is TRBV29-1 and J usage is TRBJ1-2; 8 positions match TRBD1. Trimming cost V 8 bases and J 4 bases; bases outside gene matches: 3. The CDR3 runs to 11 residues. CDR1 and CDR2 (germline): SQVTM, ANQGSEA. CDR3 bases: TGCAGCCTAGGACAGGGCTATGGCTACACCTTC. As protein: CSLGQGYGYTF.

The chain links TRBV5-1 to TRBJ2-7; 7 bases are shared with TRBD1. V lost 2 bases to trimming and J lost 2 bases; unmatched junction nucleotides: 4. The CDR3 length is 14 residues. Per germline, CDR1 SGHRS and CDR2 YFSETQ. The CDR3 reads CASSFGTVTYEQYF. CDR3 nucleotides: TGCGCCAGCAGCTTCGGGACAGTAACCTACGAGCAGTACTTC.

The rearrangement joins TRBV2 to TRBJ2-3; the D is unclear. This CDR3 has 16 residues. CDR1 SNHLY and CDR2 FYNNEI come from the germline V gene. The V gene lost 6 bases and the J gene lost 1 base, with 17 bases spanning the gap. Here the CDR3 reads CASRAALSPRTDTQYF. In nucleotides, the CDR3 is TGTGCCAGCAGGGCCGCCCTAAGCCCCCGCACAGATACGCAGTATTTT.

This clone was recorded only once. The gene calls are TRBV10-3 and TRBJ1-4, with D possibly being TRBD1 (6 bases). Germline V gives CDR1 ENHRY, CDR2 SYGVKD. The CDR3 sequence is 14 residues long. Trimming shortened V by 2 bases and J by 7 bases, and 11 bases separated the two germline ends. CDR3 loop: CAISEGQFGEKLFF. The CDR3 DNA sequence: TGTGCCATCAGTGAGGGACAGTTCGGTGAAAAACTGTTTTTT.

This clone was seen a few times. The CDR3 DNA reads as TGCGCCAGCAGCGAATCGGACAGGGGCGTAGCTGAAGCTTTCTTT. It is translated as CASSESDRGVAEAFF. The V and J genes are TRBV5-1 and TRBJ1-1, with TRBD1 identical over 9 bases. The CDR3 covers 15 residues. The germline V gene has CDR1 SGHRS and CDR2 YFSETQ. With V trimmed by 4 bases and J by 6 bases, 10 bases remained unmatched.

The chain joins TRBV15 to TRBJ2-3; D is unclear. V was cut by 1 base and J by 6 bases, with 5 bases left in between. The CDR3 extends over 12 amino acids. Germline CDR1 is LNHNV and CDR2 is YYDKDF (reference sequence). Here the CDR3 DNA reads TGTGCCACCAGCAGAGCTAGGGATACGCAGTATTTT. Protein product: CATSRARDTQYF.

The J gene is TRBJ2-1, the V gene TRBV9, with 10 bases fitting TRBD2. The germline V gene encodes CDR1 SGDLS and CDR2 YYNGEE. J was trimmed by 7 bases and V by 3 bases; bases with no gene match: 7. The length of the CDR3 is 15 residues. In DNA form, the CDR3 reads TGTGCCAGCAGCGATCTAGCGGGAGTCGGAAATGAGCAGTTCTTC. Its translation: CASSDLAGVGNEQFF.

The J gene is TRBJ1-1, the V gene TRBV11-2; D remains ambiguous. Per germline, CDR1 SGHAT and CDR2 FQNNGV. V lost 8 bases and J 5 bases, leaving 9 bases between the germline ends. There are 11 residues in the CDR3. The CDR3 DNA reads as TGTGCCAGCGTTCGGGGAACTGAAGCTTTCTTT. Translation: CASVRGTEAFF.

This clone was seen a single time. The chain joins TRBV28 to TRBJ1-4; D is ambiguous. Trimming removed 5 bases at V and 8 bases at J, with 15 bases between. In germline, CDR1 is MDHEN, CDR2 SYDVKM. The CDR3 has 14 residues. CDR3 DNA sequence: TGTGCCAGCAGTAGGTCAAATAGTGGGGAAAAACTGTTTTTT. Protein: CASSRSNSGEKLFF.

This clone has more than one count but fewer than ten. The V call is TRBV5-1, the J call TRBJ2-2; D call uncertain. Deletions cut 0 bases from V and 3 bases from J, with 6 bases between. The CDR3 runs to 14 residues. Germline V gene lookup returns CDR1 SGHRS and CDR2 YFSETQ. The DNA of the CDR3 is TGCGCCAGCAGCTTGGCGCTGGACACCGGGGAGCTGTTTTTT. This sequence encodes CASSLALDTGELFF. Variable domain in full (rest from reference TRBV5-1 and TRBJ2-2): KAGVTQTPRYLIKTRGQQVTLSCSPISGHRSVSWYQQTPGQGLQFLFEYFSETQRNKGNFPGRFSGRQFSNSRSEMNVSTLELGDSALYLCASSLALDTGELFFGEGSRLTVL.

The chain combines TRBV14 with TRBJ2-1; 10 nucleotides agree with TRBD1. This CDR3 comprises 15 residues. Germline V gives CDR1 SGHDN, CDR2 FVKESK. With 0 bases clipped from V and 16 bases from J, the junction kept 12 bases outside the gene matches. CDR3 bases: TGTGCCAGCAGCCAAGAACAGACAGGGGGCGCCGATTCTTTCTTC. Its protein product is CASSQEQTGGADSFF.

This CDR3 is CAWSVLTGDGYTF. As DNA, the CDR3 is TGTGCCTGGAGTGTACTGACAGGGGATGGCTACACCTTC. The V call is TRBV30, the J call TRBJ1-2; 8 positions agree with TRBD1. This CDR3 has 13 residues. The V and J ends lost 0 bases and 6 bases, in that order; junction bases with no gene match: 3. Germline CDR1 reads GTSNPN; CDR2 reads SVGIG (reference sequence).

This clone was counted a few times. The chain employs TRBV7-7 and TRBJ1-3; maybe TRBD1 (6 bases). Trimming shortened V by 1 base and J by 4 bases, and 11 bases separated the two germline ends. This CDR3 spans 15 amino acids. Looked up from germline, CDR1 is SSHAT and CDR2 is FNYEAQ (reference sequence). The CDR3 loop reads CASSLGTGIGNTIYF. The CDR3 bases are TGTGCCAGCAGCTTAGGCACAGGGATCGGAAACACCATATATTTT.

This sequence joins TRBV4-2 and TRBJ2-1; the match to TRBD2 covers 8 bases. This CDR3 has 18 residues. Trimming at V came to 1 base and at J to 6 bases, leaving 14 bases not matched to a gene. CDR1 is LGHNA, CDR2 YNFKEQ, per germline. The CDR3 region is CASSQADSSGGVSNEQFF. The CDR3 DNA sequence: TGTGCCAGCAGCCAAGCCGATTCGAGCGGGGGAGTGTCCAATGAGCAGTTCTTC.

J is TRBJ2-4 and V is TRBV19; D possibly matches TRBD1 or TRBD2 (6 bases each). The CDR3 contains 14 residues. V was trimmed by 3 bases and J by 8 bases, leaving 14 bases between them. The germline gives CDR1 LNHDA, CDR2 SQIVND (reference sequence). The DNA for the CDR3 is TGTGCCAGTAGTATTCCGGGGGCGAGGGACATTCAGTACTTC. Protein product: CASSIPGARDIQYF. Full variable domain (missing parts from reference TRBV19 and TRBJ2-4): DGGITQSPKYLFRKEGQNVTLSCEQNLNHDAMYWYRQDPGQGLRLIYYSQIVNDFQKGDIAEGYSVSREKKESFPLTVTSAQKNPTAFYLCASSIPGARDIQYFGAGTRLSVL.

This chain uses TRBV29-1 with TRBJ2-1; 8 bases are shared with TRBD2. The CDR3 has 15 amino acids. Germline V gene data show CDR1 as SQVTM and CDR2 as ANQGSEA. With 7 bases clipped from V and 9 bases from J, the junction kept 17 bases outside the gene matches. The CDR3 sequence is CSAGRGALGGVEQFF. In DNA form, the CDR3 reads TGCAGCGCCGGGAGGGGAGCGTTGGGGGGCGTTGAGCAGTTCTTC.

This clone was recorded only once. V usage is TRBV7-9 and J usage is TRBJ1-5, with D maybe TRBD1 (5 bases). Germline values: CDR1 SEHNR, CDR2 FQNEAQ (reference sequence). V was clipped by 5 bases and J by 3 bases, with 14 bases between them. The CDR3 consists of 15 residues. The CDR3, as DNA: TGTGCCAGCAGCCCCCGGGGGGGGAACAATCAGCCCCAGCATTTT. Its protein is CASSPRGGNNQPQHF.

The V and J genes are TRBV18 and TRBJ2-7; 7 bases fit TRBD1. In germline, CDR1 is KGHSH, CDR2 LQKENI. Trimming took 6 bases from V and 0 from J; bases not matched to a gene: 8. The CDR3 sequence is 15 residues long. This CDR3 reads CASSGRGPSSYEQYF. The CDR3, as DNA: TGTGCCAGCTCCGGAAGGGGGCCGAGCTCCTACGAGCAGTACTTC.

V is TRBV7-2 and J is TRBJ2-5, with 10 bases matching TRBD2. Germline trimming cut 2 bases from V and 4 bases from J; bases unmatched to any gene: 7. Per germline, CDR1 SGHTA and CDR2 FQGNSA. The CDR3 extends over 16 amino acids. Here the CDR3 DNA reads TGTGCCAGCAGCTTATCCAGCGGGGGGGCCGCAGAGACCCAGTACTTC. This codes for CASSLSSGGAAETQYF.